Following are 24 T cell receptor beta chains from one sample sequenced in a study of Ad26.COV2.S vaccination and SARS-CoV-2 variants. The repertoire was sequenced with immunoSEQ multiplex PCR; TCRdb's copy has only in-frame clones and lacks some. The table has approximately 410,000 clones, around nine tenths seen once. The treatment here: some 19 received Ad26.COV2.S at low or high dose, single or two shots; a few received placebo; per-sample allocation not given. Day 63 after the first injection of vaccine or placebo was the sampling time. Sequencing used peripheral blood, obtained in a trial of Ad26.COV2.S vaccine versus placebo. The origin of the receptors is a person aged 18 to 59 who received the Ad26.COV2.S COVID-19 vaccine or a placebo.

The rearrangement uses TRBV29-1 and TRBJ2-7, with D possibly matching TRBD1 (6 bases). The germline CDR1 and CDR2 sequences are SQVTM and ANQGSEA. The V end was cut by 5 bases, the J end by 0 bases, with 11 bases between. The CDR3 extends over 13 amino acids. The DNA for the CDR3 is TGCAGCGTTCTGGGGACACCCTCCTACGAGCAGTACTTC. It yields the protein CSVLGTPSYEQYF.

This clone occurred a few times. The chain links TRBV16 to TRBJ1-5, with D unresolved. Between the trimmed V and J ends, which lost 3 bases and 1 base, there was a span of 10 bases. The CDR3 is made up of 15 amino acids. Per the germline V gene, CDR1 is KGHSY and CDR2 is FQNENV. Here the CDR3 DNA reads TGTGCCAGCAGCCAGTCGGGCCGGAGCAATCAGCCCCAGCATTTT. Protein: CASSQSGRSNQPQHF.

The chain combines TRBV18 with TRBJ1-4; D not resolved. The CDR3 length is 13 residues. From germline, CDR1 is KGHSH and CDR2 LQKENI. V gave up 10 bases and J gave up 3 bases, with 12 bases separating them. The CDR3 reads CATLGGPNEKLFF. Here the CDR3 DNA reads TGTGCCACCCTGGGCGGGCCTAATGAAAAACTGTTTTTT.

This chain links TRBV6-1 with TRBJ1-2; the D gene is possibly TRBD1 (5 bases). This CDR3 comprises 14 residues. V lost 2 bases and J 4 bases, leaving 11 bases between the germline ends. Germline V gene sequence: CDR1 MNHNS, CDR2 SASEGT. As DNA, the CDR3 is TGTGCCAGCAGTGAATACGAGGGGATCTATGGCTACACCTTC. Translated: CASSEYEGIYGYTF.

This rearrangement joins TRBV4-3 to TRBJ2-1; 13 nucleotides match TRBD2. Germline assignment: CDR1 LGHNA and CDR2 YSLEER. CDR3 length: 17 residues. With 5 bases clipped from V and 4 bases from J, the junction kept 8 bases outside the gene matches. The CDR3 coding sequence is TGCGCCAGCAGCAGACGACTAGCGGGGGGCCCATACAATGAGCAGTTCTTC. Its translation is CASSRRLAGGPYNEQFF.

The J gene is TRBJ2-5, the V gene TRBV5-6; TRBD2 agrees at 8 bases. The CDR3 spans 17 residues. V gave up 4 bases and J gave up 5 bases; unmatched junction bases: 16. Germline V lookup: CDR1 SGHDT, CDR2 YYEEEE. In DNA, the CDR3 is TGTGCCAGCAGCCGAGAAGGGCGGGGGGACCCTTGGGAGACCCAGTACTTC. It is translated as CASSREGRGDPWETQYF.

The rearrangement joins TRBV18 to TRBJ1-4, with D possibly matching TRBD1 (5 bases). Trimming pared 3 bases from V and 5 bases from J, leaving 19 bases between. This CDR3 is 17 amino acids long. Germline CDR1 is KGHSH and CDR2 is LQKENI. CDR3 in DNA: TGTGCCAGCTCACCTTCGGGACCCCACCTTGGCAATGAAAAACTGTTTTTT. Translation: CASSPSGPHLGNEKLFF.

The chain carries TRBV3-1 (or the pseudogene TRBV3-2) and TRBJ2-1; 7 bases fit TRBD2. The germline CDR1 and CDR2 sequences are LGHDT and YNNKEL (reference sequence). J lost 3 bases, V lost 1 base, and 12 bases had no gene match. There are 18 residues in the CDR3. CDR3 coding DNA: TGTGCCAGCAGCCAAGTGGGACTAAGCGGGGCCTACTACAATGAGCAGTTCTTC. It is translated as CASSQVGLSGAYYNEQFF.

This chain connects TRBV4-1 to TRBJ1-1; D is ambiguous. The germline CDR1 and CDR2 sequences are MGHRA and YSYEKL. The CDR3 consists of 15 residues. V lost 5 bases and J lost 1, with 14 bases in between. The CDR3 region has the DNA TGCGCCAGCAGCGGAAGATTTGGGAAGAACACTGAAGCTTTCTTT. Amino acid sequence: CASSGRFGKNTEAFF.

The V and J genes are TRBV19 and TRBJ1-1; D not certain. The CDR3 runs 12 residues. Between the trimmed V and J ends, which lost 4 bases and 5 bases, there was a span of 8 bases. Germline V gene lookup returns CDR1 LNHDA and CDR2 SQIVND (reference sequence). CDR3 bases: TGTGCCAGTAGTACCGACGGGACTGAAGCTTTCTTT. This encodes CASSTDGTEAFF.

J is TRBJ2-2 and V is TRBV15; 8 nucleotides agree with TRBD2. Germline CDR1 and CDR2: LNHNV and YYDKDF (reference sequence). The CDR3 spans 15 residues. The ends lost 5 bases at V and 3 bases at J; junction bases unmatched: 5. The CDR3 coding sequence is TGTGCCACCAGCTCGGGACTAGATGACACCGGGGAGCTGTTTTTT. The encoded protein is CATSSGLDDTGELFF. The full variable domain, its missing parts supplied by reference TRBV15 and TRBJ2-2, is DAMVIQNPRYQVTQFGKPVTLSCSQTLNHNVMYWYQQKSSQAPKLLFHYYDKDFNNEADTPDNFQSRRPNTSFCFLDIRSPGLGDTAMYLCATSSGLDDTGELFFGEGSRLTVL.

The V gene is TRBV30, the J gene TRBJ2-3; 11 bases agree with TRBD1. V was clipped by 5 bases and J by 7 bases; unmatched bases: 11. The CDR3 spans 15 residues. CDR1 is GTSNPN and CDR2 is SVGIG in the germline V gene (reference sequence). This CDR3 is CAWDTGTGGRNTQYF. The CDR3 bases are TGTGCCTGGGACACCGGGACAGGGGGAAGAAATACGCAGTATTTT. Drawing the rest from reference TRBV30 and TRBJ2-3, the complete variable domain is SQTIHQWPATLVQPVGSPLSLECTVEGTSNPNLYWYRQAAGRGLQLLFYSVGIGQISSEVPQNLSASRPQDRQFILSSKKLLLSDSGFYLCAWDTGTGGRNTQYFGPGTRLTVL.

This clone was recorded only once. The rearrangement joins TRBV18 to TRBJ2-3; D may be TRBD2 (6 bases). The V gene lost 3 bases and the J gene lost 4 bases, with 11 bases spanning the gap. The CDR3 length is 14 residues. Germline V CDR1 and CDR2: KGHSH, LQKENI. The CDR3 loop reads CASSPATSPDTQYF. The CDR3 DNA is TGTGCCAGCTCACCGGCGACTAGTCCAGATACGCAGTATTTT.

The chain joins TRBV28 to TRBJ1-1; 7 nucleotides line up with TRBD1. From germline, CDR1 is MDHEN and CDR2 SYDVKM. The CDR3 covers 15 residues. V trimming: 6 bases; J trimming: 4 bases; junction bases outside the gene matches: 11. CDR3 sequence reads: CASSPAGGWGTEAFF. CDR3 DNA: TGTGCCAGCAGCCCGGCAGGGGGATGGGGCACTGAAGCTTTCTTT.

This clone was counted between two and nine times. This rearrangement joins TRBV27 to TRBJ2-7, with D perhaps matching TRBD1 (6 bases). This CDR3 region has 14 residues. Trimming pared 5 bases from V and 6 bases from J, leaving 17 bases between. Per the germline V gene, CDR1 is MNHEY and CDR2 is SMNVEV (reference sequence). This CDR3 is CASSPADRLGEQYF. CDR3 sequence (DNA): TGTGCCAGCAGTCCAGCCGACAGGCTTGGCGAGCAGTACTTC.

This clone came up a few times. The CDR3 loop reads CASTGGTGSLEQYF. As DNA, the CDR3 is TGTGCCAGCACAGGAGGGACAGGGAGCCTCGAGCAGTACTTC. V and J are TRBV6-5 and TRBJ2-7, with 9 bases aligning to TRBD1. Trimming took 7 bases from V and 6 from J; bases not matched to a gene: 10. Germline-derived CDR1 and CDR2 are MNHEY and SVGAGI. The CDR3 has 14 amino acids.

The V and J genes are TRBV6-6 and TRBJ2-1, with TRBD2 matching 8 bases. CDR3 length equals 14 residues. CDR1 is MNHNY and CDR2 is SVGAGI in the germline V gene (reference sequence). V gave up 6 bases and J gave up 5 bases; unmatched junction bases: 6. CDR3 nucleotides: TGTGCCAGCAGGTTGAGCGGGGGAAACAATGAGCAGTTCTTC. Encoded protein: CASRLSGGNNEQFF.

This sequence joins TRBV10-3 and TRBJ1-1; D unresolved. Germline V gene lookup returns CDR1 ENHRY and CDR2 SYGVKD. Between the trimmed V and J ends, which lost 0 bases and 0 bases, there was a span of 8 bases. The CDR3 runs to 15 residues. CDR3 in DNA: TGTGCCATCAGTGAGTCAGCCGACGTGAACACTGAAGCTTTCTTT. Its translation: CAISESADVNTEAFF.

This chain uses TRBV7-2 with TRBJ2-5; D uncertain. Germline CDR1 SGHTA, CDR2 FQGNSA. The CDR3 is 15 residues long. V was cut by 2 bases and J by 2 bases, with 12 bases left in between. The CDR3 DNA follows: TGTGCCAGCAGCTTATCTGGTTCCAGACAAGAGACCCAGTACTTC. Residues: CASSLSGSRQETQYF.

The V gene is TRBV6-5, the J gene TRBJ2-1; maybe TRBD1 (6 bases). The CDR3 consists of 14 residues. In germline, CDR1 is MNHEY, CDR2 SVGAGI. V was shortened by 2 bases and J by 5 bases, with 10 bases between the two germline ends. This chain's CDR3 is CASSYTPGDNEQFF. The CDR3, as DNA: TGTGCCAGCAGTTACACACCAGGGGACAATGAGCAGTTCTTC.

V usage is TRBV7-2 and J usage is TRBJ1-6; D is uncertain. Germline CDR1 reads SGHTA; CDR2 reads FQGNSA. Trimming took 1 base from V and 1 from J, leaving 17 bases between them. CDR3 length: 19 amino acids. The CDR3 coding sequence is TGTGCCAGCAGCTTAGTGGGTTCTGGGTTCAGATCCTATAATTCACCCCTCCACTTT. Translating it yields CASSLVGSGFRSYNSPLHF.

This sequence joins TRBV19 and TRBJ1-5; D uncertain. This CDR3 region has 15 residues. The V and J ends lost 5 bases and 0 bases respectively, with 11 bases between them. From germline, CDR1 is LNHDA and CDR2 SQIVND (reference sequence). The CDR3 nucleotides are TGTGCCAGTAGTTGGGCATCCTATAGCAATCAGCCCCAGCATTTT. It yields the protein CASSWASYSNQPQHF.

In DNA, the CDR3 is TGTGCCAGCAGCCGGGACCACGCCTCCTACAATGAGCAGTTCTTC. Protein: CASSRDHASYNEQFF. This chain uses TRBV27 with TRBJ2-1; perhaps D is TRBD1 or TRBD2 (5 bases each). Trimming shortened V by 6 bases and J by 0 bases, and 12 bases separated the two germline ends. The CDR3 covers 15 residues. The germline gives CDR1 MNHEY, CDR2 SMNVEV (reference sequence).

The chain carries TRBV2 and TRBJ2-2; D is perhaps TRBD1 (6 bases). V gave up 4 bases and J gave up 4 bases, with 16 bases separating them. This CDR3 spans 16 amino acids. The germline V gene has CDR1 SNHLY and CDR2 FYNNEI. The CDR3 DNA sequence: TGTGCCAGCAGTGGGATTACAGGGTGGGCCACCGGGGAGCTGTTTTTT. This codes for CASSGITGWATGELFF.